The clone carrying this TCR beta chain was detected only once. As handled by the study authors: Reference gene primer amplification gave nucleated cell count estimates. Only in-frame clones appear in the TCRdb table, and some are missing; sequencing was by immunoSEQ multiplex PCR. The D gene and trimming were derived from the DNA, and the V and J assignments and clone size from that table. Of tens of thousands of clones listed, roughly 83% were seen once; the top ten hold roughly 24%. This specimen belongs to a study of blood T cell repertoires in COVID-19. About the research overall: The United States, Italy and Spain were the sources of the acute and convalescent COVID-19 samples. The analysed material was cDNA or gDNA that came from T cells, B-cell-depleted T cells, or PBMCs.

The CDR3 contains 15 residues. Germline values: CDR1 MNHNY, CDR2 SVGAGI (reference sequence). V lost 7 bases and J lost 0; bases outside the gene matches: 9. Sample: peripheral blood. The sequence derives from a human donor in a cohort sampled during active COVID-19. The chain recombines TRBV6-6 with TRBJ2-7; the match to TRBD1 covers 7 bases. This chain's CDR3 is CASTPGTALSYEQYF. For the CDR3, the DNA is TGTGCCAGCACCCCAGGGACAGCCCTCTCCTACGAGCAGTACTTC.